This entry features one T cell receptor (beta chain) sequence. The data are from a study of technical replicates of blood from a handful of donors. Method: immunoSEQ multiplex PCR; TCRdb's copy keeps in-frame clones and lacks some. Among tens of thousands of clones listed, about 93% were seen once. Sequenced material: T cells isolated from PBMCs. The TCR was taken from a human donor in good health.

CDR3 sequence: CASSPGRTPYGYTF. As DNA, the CDR3 is TGTGCCAGCAGCCCAGGACGGACACCCTATGGCTACACCTTC. V gene TRBV28 combines with J gene TRBJ1-2, with a possible D match to TRBD1 (5 bases). Per the germline V gene, CDR1 is MDHEN and CDR2 is SYDVKM. V gave up 6 bases and J gave up 4 bases, with 15 bases separating them. This CDR3 comprises 14 residues.